This TCR beta chain was captured by sequencing in a study of OX40 agonist ivuxolimab in advanced cancers. Patients with autoimmune history or systemic immunosuppression were excluded. Overall study findings and caveats: CD8+ T cells averaged more expanded clones than CD4+. Among expanded peripheral T cells, antigen specificity went undetermined.

This clone was observed a single time. What it binds is unknown. Only in-frame clones appear in the TCRdb table, and some are missing; sequencing was by immunoSEQ multiplex PCR. The data hold approximately 29,000 clones, with around 80% observed a single time. CDR3 length: 12 residues. Trimming shortened V by 0 bases and J by 8 bases, and 8 bases separated the two germline ends. Germline V gene sequence: CDR1 SGHNT, CDR2 YYREEE (reference sequence). This sequence joins TRBV5-4 and TRBJ1-1; D gene unclear. The input for sequencing was CD4+ or CD8+ T cells sorted from blood, taken in a trial of the OX40 agonist ivuxolimab. The clonotype comes from an adult with an advanced solid tumor such as melanoma, head and neck, liver or kidney cancer. The chain's CDR3 is CASSLEGVEAFF. In DNA, the CDR3 is TGTGCCAGCAGCTTGGAGGGAGTAGAAGCTTTCTTT.